Following are 4 T cell receptor beta chains from one sample sequenced in a study of T cell responses to AZD1222 COVID-19 vaccine. Libraries were prepared by immunoSEQ multiplex PCR; TCRdb keeps only in-frame clonotypes and omits some of them. The table has 150,000 or so clones, just under 95% seen once. This sample comprised peripheral blood, obtained on day 0 of AZD1222 vaccination. The receptors shown here come from an adult in good health.

The rearrangement uses TRBV6-1 and TRBJ2-2; no reliable D call. Germline assignment: CDR1 MNHNS and CDR2 SASEGT. This CDR3 comprises 13 residues. The V end lost 4 bases, the J end lost 4 bases, and 7 bases lay between the germline ends. DNA for the CDR3: TGTGCCAGCAGTGTCGAGGTCACCGGGGAGCTGTTTTTT. Protein product: CASSVEVTGELFF.

The chain recombines TRBV5-1 with TRBJ2-5; the D call may be TRBD1 or TRBD2 (6 bases each). Deletions cut 7 bases from V and 5 bases from J, with 24 bases between. The CDR3 loop spans 16 amino acids. Germline V CDR1 and CDR2: SGHRS, YFSETQ. The CDR3 region has the DNA TGCGCCAGCGGCCGCCTGGGGGCGGGGCGGTTGGAGACCCAGTACTTC. This codes for CASGRLGAGRLETQYF.

The genes are TRBV30 and TRBJ1-5; D is unclear. Germline V gene data show CDR1 as GTSNPN and CDR2 as SVGIG (reference sequence). The CDR3 loop spans 14 amino acids. Trimming cost V 0 bases and J 0 bases, with 6 bases left between them. CDR3 nucleotides: TGTGCCTGGAGTGTGGGCTATAGCAATCAGCCCCAGCATTTT. It codes for CAWSVGYSNQPQHF.

The count of this clone is one. The chain has TRBV11-2 and TRBJ1-2; 7 bases line up with TRBD1. Trimming at V came to 0 bases and at J to 10 bases, leaving 8 bases not matched to a gene. The germline V gene has CDR1 SGHAT and CDR2 FQNNGV. The CDR3 has 14 amino acids. CDR3 amino acids: CASSLDPKTGTYTF. The CDR3 bases are TGTGCCAGCAGCTTAGATCCTAAGACAGGGACCTACACCTTC.